Below, 25 T cell receptor beta chains from the same sample are listed, as sequenced in a study of blood T cell repertoires in COVID-19. Clones were sequenced by immunoSEQ multiplex PCR, and TCRdb holds only the in-frame ones, with some missing. The sample holds approximately 200,000 clones, 84% seen once. Sequencing used PBMCs or T cells enriched from blood (not recorded which). These receptors were taken from a man aged 55 to 70 who had recovered from COVID-19.

J is TRBJ2-7 and V is TRBV6-5, with 9 nucleotides matching TRBD1. The CDR3 loop spans 14 amino acids. After removal of 6 bases from V and 9 bases from J, the junction contained 12 bases not matched to a gene. CDR1 is MNHEY, CDR2 SVGAGI, per germline. The CDR3 here is CASRLPGQGGRQYF. The DNA for the CDR3 is TGTGCCAGCAGACTTCCGGGACAGGGAGGACGGCAGTACTTC.

V usage is TRBV6-5 and J usage is TRBJ2-1, with a weak D call TRBD2 (6 bases). Germline loops: CDR1 MNHEY, CDR2 SVGAGI. The CDR3 totals 14 residues. The germline V and J ends were trimmed by 8 bases and 2 bases, with 13 bases remaining between them. This CDR3 reads CASSEAGPYNEQFF. The CDR3 DNA sequence: TGTGCCAGCTCTGAGGCGGGGCCCTACAATGAGCAGTTCTTC.

The rearrangement uses TRBV11-2 and TRBJ1-2, with D hard to call. The germline V gene has CDR1 SGHAT and CDR2 FQNNGV. The CDR3 extends over 15 amino acids. Trimming removed 2 bases at V and 3 bases at J, with 13 bases between. CDR3 in DNA: TGTGCCAGCAGCTTACGAGGGCCAGCTGACTATGGCTACACCTTC. Amino acids: CASSLRGPADYGYTF.

The chain joins TRBV6-5 to TRBJ2-2; 8 nucleotides line up with TRBD1. Trimming removed 0 bases from V and 5 bases from J; junction bases left unmatched: 5. Germline CDR1 and CDR2: MNHEY and SVGAGI. The CDR3 is made up of 16 amino acids. DNA of the CDR3: TGTGCCAGCAGTTACTCATCAGGGGGCTTGACCGGGGAGCTGTTTTTT. Its protein product is CASSYSSGGLTGELFF.

A word on this clone: The same CDR3 also results from other DNA sequences found in this sample. The chain employs TRBV7-2 and TRBJ1-1; 7 bases are shared with TRBD1. Germline V gene lookup returns CDR1 SGHTA and CDR2 FQGNSA. Trimming took 4 bases from V and 1 from J; bases not matched to a gene: 3. The CDR3 is made up of 14 amino acids. The DNA of the CDR3 is TGTGCCAGCAGCTCTAACAGGGGGAACACTGAAGCTTTCTTT. Its protein is CASSSNRGNTEAFF. The entire variable domain, with the rest obtained from reference TRBV7-2 and TRBJ1-1, is as follows: GAGVSQSPSNKVTEKGKDVELRCDPISGHTALYWYRQSLGQGLEFLIYFQGNSAPDKSGLPSDRFSAERTGGSVSTLTIQRTQQEDSAVYLCASSSNRGNTEAFFGQGTRLTVV.

This rearrangement joins TRBV2 to TRBJ1-2, with 11 nucleotides matching TRBD1. CDR3 length equals 14 residues. V shed 6 bases and J 8 bases; nucleotides not matched to a gene: 8. Per germline, CDR1 SNHLY and CDR2 FYNNEI. CDR3 in DNA: TGTGCCAGCAGGGGACAGGGGGTTACGGAAGGCTACACCTTC. This sequence encodes CASRGQGVTEGYTF.

The sample holds a few counts of this clone. V and J are TRBV5-1 and TRBJ1-6; 11 bases match TRBD1. J was trimmed by 7 bases and V by 1 base; bases with no gene match: 13. Germline assignment: CDR1 SGHRS and CDR2 YFSETQ. This CDR3 is built from 19 residues. CDR3 DNA sequence: TGCGCCAGCAGCTTGACCTCGAGGACAGGGGGCCGGGGAAATTCACCCCTCCACTTT. As protein: CASSLTSRTGGRGNSPLHF. Filled out from reference TRBV5-1 and TRBJ1-6, the complete variable domain reads KAGVTQTPRYLIKTRGQQVTLSCSPISGHRSVSWYQQTPGQGLQFLFEYFSETQRNKGNFPGRFSGRQFSNSRSEMNVSTLELGDSALYLCASSLTSRTGGRGNSPLHFGNGTRLTVT.

This clone was seen more than once but under ten times. The genes are TRBV18 and TRBJ1-2, with 9 bases identical to TRBD1. V shed 2 bases, J shed 1 base, and the junction held 5 bases outside the gene matches. Germline values: CDR1 KGHSH, CDR2 LQKENI. CDR3 size: 16 residues. CDR3 amino acids: CASSPTGGQFNYGYTF. The DNA of the CDR3 is TGTGCCAGCTCACCAACAGGGGGCCAATTTAACTATGGCTACACCTTC.

This sequence joins TRBV2 and TRBJ1-1; 9 nucleotides align to TRBD1. J gave up 8 bases and V 6 bases, and 7 bases lay outside the gene matches. This CDR3 is 13 amino acids long. In germline, CDR1 is SNHLY, CDR2 FYNNEI. DNA for the CDR3: TGTGCCAGCAGCGTGGGACAGGGAACCGAAGCTTTCTTT. Protein sequence: CASSVGQGTEAFF.

As for this clone: Within the sample, other DNA sequences also encode this same CDR3. The rearrangement uses TRBV5-1 and TRBJ2-1; D possibly corresponds to TRBD1 (6 bases). Germline CDR1 reads SGHRS; CDR2 reads YFSETQ. Trimming left V 0 bases short and J 4 bases short, with 8 bases between. This CDR3 is 14 amino acids long. The DNA for the CDR3 is TGCGCCAGCAGCTTGGTGCAGGGGTACAATGAGCAGTTCTTC. This translates into CASSLVQGYNEQFF.

This clone turned up a few times. The chain has TRBV24-1 and TRBJ2-1; a possible D gene is TRBD1 (5 bases). Trimming left V 3 bases short and J 5 bases short, with 19 bases between. Looked up from germline, CDR1 is KGHDR and CDR2 is SFDVKD. CDR3 length: 17 amino acids. The CDR3 is CATSDHADRHNHNEQFF. CDR3 DNA: TGTGCCACCAGTGATCACGCCGACAGACACAATCACAATGAGCAGTTCTTC.

The V and J genes are TRBV4-2 and TRBJ2-5, with TRBD2 matching over 10 bases. The CDR3 covers 16 residues. V gave up 0 bases and J gave up 1 base; unmatched junction bases: 2. Germline CDR1 is LGHNA and CDR2 is YNFKEQ. CDR3 DNA sequence: TGTGCCAGCAGCCAAGAGAGCGGGGGGGTCCAAGAGACCCAGTACTTC. Protein sequence: CASSQESGGVQETQYF.

CDR3 sequence: CASSRGGGSETQYF. CDR3 nucleotides: TGTGCCAGCAGCCGAGGGGGGGGCTCGGAGACCCAGTACTTC. V usage is TRBV11-3 and J usage is TRBJ2-5; D is perhaps TRBD2 (7 bases). The germline V gene has CDR1 SGHNT and CDR2 YENEEA. Trimming shortened V by 5 bases and J by 5 bases, and 15 bases separated the two germline ends. This CDR3 is built from 14 residues. The whole variable domain, filled in from reference TRBV11-3 and TRBJ2-5, reads EAGVVQSPRYKIIEKKQPVAFWCNPISGHNTLYWYLQNLGQGPELLIRYENEEAVDDSQLPKDRFSAERLKGVDSTLKIQPAELGDSAVYLCASSRGGGSETQYFGPGTRLLVL.

This rearrangement joins TRBV4-3 to TRBJ1-4, with D unclear. This CDR3 contains 15 residues. The germline V gene encodes CDR1 LGHNA and CDR2 YSLEER. The V end was cut by 0 bases, the J end by 3 bases, with 8 bases between. CDR3 bases: TGCGCCAGCAGCCAAGACAGGTTATCTAATGAAAAACTGTTTTTT. Protein product: CASSQDRLSNEKLFF.

J is TRBJ1-4 and V is TRBV28, with a weak D call TRBD1 (5 bases). The CDR3 consists of 14 residues. The germline V gene encodes CDR1 MDHEN and CDR2 SYDVKM. Trimming cost V 8 bases and J 4 bases, with 14 bases left between them. CDR3 in amino acids: CASGASRSNEKLFF. As DNA, the CDR3 is TGTGCCAGCGGGGCGTCCAGGAGTAATGAAAAACTGTTTTTT.

The V and J genes are TRBV7-6 and TRBJ1-2; tentatively, D is TRBD1 (6 bases). The CDR3 has 13 amino acids. CDR1 is SGHVS, CDR2 FNYEAQ, per germline. Deletions cut 5 bases from V and 5 bases from J, with 12 bases between. The CDR3 bases are TGTGCCAGCAGCGAACAGGGTCCGTATGGCTACACCTTC. As protein: CASSEQGPYGYTF.

Concerning this clone itself: A read error may account for a junction end that differs from germline. This chain joins TRBV7-7 and TRBJ2-5; D is possibly TRBD2 (6 bases). There are 15 residues in the CDR3. Germline V gives CDR1 SSHAT, CDR2 FNYEAQ (reference sequence). The CDR3 coding sequence is TGTGCTAGCAGCAAACTCGGGACTCCGCAAGAGACCCAGTACTTC. Translating gives CASSKLGTPQETQYF.

This clone showed up just a few times. V usage is TRBV7-9 and J usage is TRBJ1-4, with a possible D match to TRBD1 (5 bases). The germline V and J ends were trimmed by 5 bases and 0 bases, with 10 bases remaining between them. The germline V gene has CDR1 SEHNR and CDR2 FQNEAQ (reference sequence). The CDR3 runs to 15 residues. CDR3: CASSTGHSTNEKLFF. For the CDR3, the DNA is TGTGCCAGCAGCACCGGACATTCAACTAATGAAAAACTGTTTTTT.

V usage is TRBV30 and J usage is TRBJ1-4, with 7 positions matching TRBD1. The CDR3 covers 13 residues. Per the germline V gene, CDR1 is GTSNPN and CDR2 is SVGIG (reference sequence). After removal of 6 bases from V and 5 bases from J, the junction contained 6 bases not matched to a gene. This chain's CDR3 is CACSGGLNEKLFF. CDR3 nucleotide sequence: TGTGCCTGCTCAGGGGGTCTGAATGAAAAACTGTTTTTT. The complete variable domain, with remaining parts taken from reference TRBV30 and TRBJ1-4, reads SQTIHQWPATLVQPVGSPLSLECTVEGTSNPNLYWYRQAAGRGLQLLFYSVGIGQISSEVPQNLSASRPQDRQFILSSKKLLLSDSGFYLCACSGGLNEKLFFGSGTQLSVL.

This chain connects TRBV21-1 to TRBJ1-2; whether TRBD1, the table's D call, matches the DNA was not checked. TRBV21-1 is assigned pseudogene status. The CDR3 runs to 15 residues. The CDR3 DNA follows: TGTGCCAGCAGCAGCCACAGGGGGATTTGGTATGGCTACACCTTC. It codes for CASSSHRGIWYGYTF.

This chain connects TRBV5-1 to TRBJ2-5, with 7 positions matching TRBD1. The ends lost 3 bases at V and 1 base at J; junction bases unmatched: 6. The germline V gene encodes CDR1 SGHRS and CDR2 YFSETQ. The CDR3 loop spans 15 amino acids. The CDR3 spells CASSSGQLVQETQYF. Here the CDR3 DNA reads TGCGCCAGCAGCTCGGGACAGCTCGTCCAAGAGACCCAGTACTTC. The variable domain in full, with the rest retrieved from reference TRBV5-1 and TRBJ2-5, is KAGVTQTPRYLIKTRGQQVTLSCSPISGHRSVSWYQQTPGQGLQFLFEYFSETQRNKGNFPGRFSGRQFSNSRSEMNVSTLELGDSALYLCASSSGQLVQETQYFGPGTRLLVL.

The rearrangement joins TRBV5-4 to TRBJ2-5; TRBD2 aligns across 11 bases. This CDR3 is built from 18 residues. J gave up 5 bases and V 3 bases, and 15 bases lay outside the gene matches. Looked up from germline, CDR1 is SGHNT and CDR2 is YYREEE (reference sequence). CDR3 sequence reads: CASSSRSGGATLGETQYF. CDR3 in DNA: TGTGCCAGCAGCTCTCGTAGCGGGGGGGCCACCTTAGGTGAGACCCAGTACTTC.

This clone was observed a few times. This chain joins TRBV19 and TRBJ1-5; a possible D gene is TRBD1 (5 bases). V lost 8 bases, J lost 4 bases, and 18 bases lay in between. CDR3 length: 15 amino acids. Per germline, CDR1 LNHDA and CDR2 SQIVND (reference sequence). CDR3 region: CASGRSGYNNQPQHF. The CDR3 region has the DNA TGTGCCAGTGGTCGGTCAGGGTATAATAATCAGCCCCAGCATTTT.

This chain links TRBV6-6 with TRBJ1-2, with D perhaps matching TRBD1 (6 bases). The CDR3 loop spans 15 amino acids. Deletions cut 4 bases from V and 8 bases from J, with 20 bases between. CDR1 is MNHNY, CDR2 SVGAGI, per germline (reference sequence). The CDR3 spells CASSSDGTQKEGYTF. In DNA form, the CDR3 reads TGTGCCAGCAGTTCCGACGGGACACAAAAGGAAGGCTACACCTTC.

The CDR3 nucleotides are TGTGCCAGCAGCGGGGGGGCTACAGATACGCAGTATTTT. It is translated as CASSGGATDTQYF. The chain combines TRBV3-1 (or the pseudogene TRBV3-2) with TRBJ2-3; tentative D call: TRBD2 (7 bases). Germline CDR1 and CDR2: LGHDT and YNNKEL (reference sequence). V was cut by 5 bases and J by 3 bases, with 9 bases left in between. The CDR3 is 13 residues long.